This entry lists 27 T cell receptor beta chains sequenced from one sample in a study of CXCR3-negative and CXCR3-positive naive CD8 T cells. The libraries of TRB cDNA were prepared using 5' RACE with UMI labels. One entry per CDR3 protein, without DNA, is what TCRdb gives after re-calling the 5' RACE reads. This specimen shows 150,000 or so distinct CDR3 sequences; the ten leading clones hold 0.25% to 0.35%. Sequences were obtained from naive CXCR3- CD8+ T cells from blood. Indicated subset: CD45RO-CCR7+CD27+CD95- naive CD8+ T cells lacking CXCR3 (TNR3-). These receptors came from a human donor in good health. Some clones in this sample may be carry-over from other donors' samples.

The chain employs TRBV29-1 and TRBJ2-5; TCRdb picks TRBD1, but there is no DNA to check that call. The CDR3 runs to 17 residues. CDR1 SQVTM and CDR2 ANQGSEA come from the germline V gene. The CDR3: CSVEDYSFEGAGETQYF.

V gene TRBV15 combines with J gene TRBJ2-1; TCRdb returns TRBD1, unconfirmable since there is no DNA. Germline CDR1 is LNHNV and CDR2 is YYDKDF (reference sequence). The length of the CDR3 is 14 residues. The CDR3: CATSRATGPNEQFF.

J is TRBJ1-2 and V is TRBV5-1; absent DNA, TCRdb's TRBD1 call cannot be checked. The CDR3 totals 15 residues. Germline V gene data show CDR1 as SGHRS and CDR2 as YFSETQ. The CDR3 sequence: CASSLASPGFYGYTF.

The chain recombines TRBV24-1 with TRBJ2-3; TCRdb picks TRBD1, but there is no DNA to check that call. Looked up from germline, CDR1 is KGHDR and CDR2 is SFDVKD. This CDR3 is built from 13 residues. The CDR3 spells CATSITGGDTQYF.

This chain connects TRBV9 to TRBJ2-1; TCRdb lists TRBD2, though no DNA is available to test this call. The CDR3 is 14 amino acids. Per germline, CDR1 SGDLS and CDR2 YYNGEE. The chain's CDR3 is CASSARGAYNEQFF. The full variable domain, completed using reference TRBV9 and TRBJ2-1, is DSGVTQTPKHLITATGQRVTLRCSPRSGDLSVYWYQQSLDQGLQFLIQYYNGEERAKGNILERFSAQQFPDLHSELNLSSLELGDSALYFCASSARGAYNEQFFGPGTRLTVL.

The chain couples TRBV29-1 to TRBJ2-7; checking the TCRdb D call of TRBD1 is not possible without DNA. Germline V lookup: CDR1 SQVTM, CDR2 ANQGSEA. CDR3 length equals 14 residues. The CDR3: CSVTGAVSSYEQYF.

The chain has TRBV7-9 and TRBJ2-7; the D call from TCRdb, TRBD1, cannot be confirmed without DNA. Looked up from germline, CDR1 is SEHNR and CDR2 is FQNEAQ (reference sequence). There are 14 residues in the CDR3. The CDR3 sequence is CATWRGESSYEQYF. Full variable domain (missing parts from reference TRBV7-9 and TRBJ2-7): DTGVSQNPRHKITKRGQNVTFRCDPISEHNRLYWYRQTLGQGPEFLTYFQNEAQLEKSRLLSDRFSAERPKGSFSTLEIQRTEQGDSAMYLCATWRGESSYEQYFGPGTRLTVT.

The chain combines TRBV20-1 with TRBJ2-7; the TCRdb call, TRBD1, lacks DNA for checking. The CDR3 covers 15 residues. Germline CDR1 DFQATT, CDR2 SNEGSKA (reference sequence). The CDR3 sequence is CSARLPGGGSYEQYF.

The J gene is TRBJ2-1, the V gene TRBV6-6; the D call of TRBD2 rests on TCRdb alone, since no DNA is present to check it. The CDR3 runs to 14 residues. The germline CDR1 and CDR2 sequences are MNHNY and SVGAGI (reference sequence). The CDR3 loop reads CASSPRTGYNEQFF.

The chain uses TRBV15 and TRBJ2-3. Per the germline V gene, CDR1 is LNHNV and CDR2 is YYDKDF (reference sequence). The CDR3 is made up of 18 amino acids. The CDR3 reads CATSRVSDFLRDTDTQYF.

The chain employs TRBV30 and TRBJ1-5; TCRdb calls TRBD1, which cannot be checked without DNA. Germline lookup yields CDR1 GTSNPN and CDR2 SVGIG (reference sequence). The CDR3 covers 16 residues. The CDR3 region is CAWSPGDSILSQPQHF.

The genes are TRBV21-1 and TRBJ2-7; lacking DNA, the TRBD2 call made by TCRdb goes unchecked. TRBV21-1 is reported as a pseudogene. This CDR3 is 19 amino acids long. CDR3 sequence reads: CASSKTRGDTYEHNYEQYF.

The CDR3 protein is CASSQDGTLRYTEAFF. The J gene is TRBJ1-1, the V gene TRBV14; no DNA is available, so the TRBD1 call from TCRdb remains unchecked. The germline V gene encodes CDR1 SGHDN and CDR2 FVKESK. The CDR3 is made up of 16 amino acids.

The V and J genes are TRBV20-1 and TRBJ2-1; lacking DNA, the TRBD2 call made by TCRdb goes unchecked. Germline V CDR1 and CDR2: DFQATT, SNEGSKA (reference sequence). The CDR3 is 14 amino acids. The CDR3 here is CSASEGLGYNEQFF.

The chain combines TRBV7-3 with TRBJ2-6; the TCRdb call, TRBD1, lacks DNA for checking. The CDR3 is 17 residues long. The germline CDR1 and CDR2 sequences are SGHTA and FQGTGA. The CDR3 protein is CASSPRLRASGANVLTF.

J is TRBJ2-1 and V is TRBV28; there is no DNA to check the TCRdb D call of TRBD1. Germline CDR1 MDHEN, CDR2 SYDVKM. This CDR3 comprises 13 residues. Here the CDR3 reads CASTGGNYIEQFF.

The chain carries TRBV28 and TRBJ2-1; TCRdb picks TRBD1, but there is no DNA to check that call. This CDR3 region has 15 residues. Per germline, CDR1 MDHEN and CDR2 SYDVKM. CDR3 amino acids: CASSLSGQGYNEQFF.

This chain connects TRBV7-9 to TRBJ2-7; the D call from TCRdb, TRBD1, cannot be confirmed without DNA. This CDR3 is built from 15 residues. Germline CDR1 is SEHNR and CDR2 is FQNEAQ (reference sequence). The CDR3 loop is CASSGRQGGPYEQYF.

The CDR3 spells CASSLGGLAGVYEQYF. This chain uses TRBV7-9 with TRBJ2-7; lacking DNA, the TRBD2 call made by TCRdb goes unchecked. The CDR3 length is 16 residues. The germline V gene has CDR1 SEHNR and CDR2 FQNEAQ (reference sequence). Using reference TRBV7-9 and TRBJ2-7 for the parts outside the CDR3, the full variable domain is DTGVSQNPRHKITKRGQNVTFRCDPISEHNRLYWYRQTLGQGPEFLTYFQNEAQLEKSRLLSDRFSAERPKGSFSTLEIQRTEQGDSAMYLCASSLGGLAGVYEQYFGPGTRLTVT.

The chain is built from TRBV15 and TRBJ1-3; checking the TCRdb D call of TRBD1 is not possible without DNA. The CDR3 is made up of 17 amino acids. Looked up from germline, CDR1 is LNHNV and CDR2 is YYDKDF (reference sequence). The CDR3 protein is CATSRVPGPGSGNTIYF. The whole variable domain, filled in from reference TRBV15 and TRBJ1-3, reads DAMVIQNPRYQVTQFGKPVTLSCSQTLNHNVMYWYQQKSSQAPKLLFHYYDKDFNNEADTPDNFQSRRPNTSFCFLDIRSPGLGDTAMYLCATSRVPGPGSGNTIYFGEGSWLTVV.

The rearrangement links TRBV3-1 to TRBJ2-2; TCRdb's assignment of TRBD2 cannot be checked, as there is no DNA. The germline V gene encodes CDR1 LGHDT and CDR2 YNNKEL (reference sequence). The length of the CDR3 is 18 residues. CDR3 region: CASSQELAGKMYTGELFF.

The CDR3 loop is CASSQDISSGSRDEQFF. This chain uses TRBV3-1 with TRBJ2-1; TCRdb calls TRBD2, which cannot be checked without DNA. Germline CDR1 is LGHDT and CDR2 is YNNKEL (reference sequence). The CDR3 loop spans 17 amino acids.

The CDR3 region is CASSPPGLGDLYEQYF. The chain has TRBV18 and TRBJ2-7. Germline V CDR1 and CDR2: KGHSH, LQKENI. This CDR3 is built from 16 residues.

The V call is TRBV28, the J call TRBJ2-7; TCRdb proposes TRBD2, but this gene call is untestable without DNA. CDR3 size: 15 residues. Germline V gene sequence: CDR1 MDHEN, CDR2 SYDVKM. Here the CDR3 reads CASSLRTSGSYEQYF.

The chain has TRBV4-3 and TRBJ1-4. This CDR3 comprises 17 residues. In germline, CDR1 is LGHNA, CDR2 YSLEER. The CDR3 here is CASSQDRRDPTNEKLFF.

This chain connects TRBV14 to TRBJ2-2. The CDR3 contains 14 residues. Germline CDR1 and CDR2: SGHDN and FVKESK. The CDR3 is CASARTTNTGELFF.

This CDR3 reads CASSQSTDPAYEQYF. This sequence joins TRBV4-3 and TRBJ2-7. CDR1 and CDR2 from the germline V gene are LGHNA and YSLEER. This CDR3 comprises 15 residues.